By its share, the clone carrying this T cell receptor (beta chain) is medium-sized (0.01 to 0.1%). The data belong to a study of naive and memory T cell subsets. Amplification of ligated cDNA took four PCR rounds with SP2 and nested alpha and beta constant primers. One entry per CDR3 protein results from TCRdb running MiXCR on the UMI-ligation and nested PCR reads. The sample has around 2,000 distinct CDR3 sequences, about 4% seen once. Treatment denoted: skin biopsy from saline-injected control site (resident skin T cells). Unsorted total RNA, about 1 to 1000 ng, was DNase treated before reverse transcription. The receptor was isolated from an adult in good health. This specimen was skin, taken from a saline injection site in the skin.

In DNA, the CDR3 is TGTGCCAGCTCACCCGGCACTGAAGCTTTCTTT. It encodes CASSPGTEAFF. The chain combines TRBV18 with TRBJ1-1; D remains ambiguous. The germline V gene has CDR1 KGHSH and CDR2 LQKENI. Trimming stripped 3 bases from V and 4 bases from J, with 3 bases between. This CDR3 contains 11 residues.